One T cell receptor (beta chain) is described in this entry. Its antigen is undetermined. There was one heparinised blood draw per donor, averaging around 120 mL. The data stem from a study of beta chain features in type 1 diabetes. Study findings and constraints: Diminished insertions and augmented deletions at VDJ junctions characterized type 1 diabetes patients.

As every portion of the isolated RNA was reverse transcribed, the sequencing read expressed TCRB transcripts. Data came from immunoSEQ multiplex PCR; TCRdb stores just in-frame clones and leaves some out. The table has around 350,000 clones, roughly 12% seen once. Germline V gene lookup returns CDR1 MNHNY and CDR2 SVGAGI (reference sequence). The CDR3 is 13 residues long. V shed 6 bases and J shed 2 bases, with 9 bases lying between them. The rearrangement uses TRBV6-6 and TRBJ2-3; tentative D call: TRBD2 (5 bases). The material sequenced was naive CD4+ T cells from blood. The receptor was isolated from a man aged 18 to 30 in good health. CDR3 coding DNA: TGTGCCAGCAGGGCCGGGAACACAGATACGCAGTATTTT. Encoded protein: CASRAGNTDTQYF.